Shown below are 32 T cell receptor beta chains from a single sample sequenced in a study of identical twins. TCRdb re-analysed the 5' RACE reads in MiXCR, keeping a single row per CDR3 protein. The sample holds 520,000 or so distinct CDR3 sequences; approximately 22% are singletons and the top ten take roughly 0.9%. These data were likewise used in another study, on T cells expressing NK-cell markers.

Sequenced input: CD4+ T cells sorted from blood. The receptors were sampled from a woman aged 18 to 35 in good health.

There are a few counts of this clonotype. The V and J genes are TRBV10-1 and TRBJ1-2; 9 bases match TRBD1. The CDR3 extends over 13 amino acids. The germline CDR1 and CDR2 sequences are WNHNN and SYGVQD (reference sequence). Unmatched junction bases numbered 4, after V lost 5 bases and J lost 6 bases. The CDR3 bases are TGCGCCAGCAGTCCGGGGACAGGGAATGGCTACACCTTC. This gives the protein CASSPGTGNGYTF.

The chain employs TRBV6-1 and TRBJ2-7; 8 bases agree with TRBD2. Germline lookup yields CDR1 MNHNS and CDR2 SASEGT. V lost 5 bases to trimming and J lost 4 bases; unmatched junction nucleotides: 4. The CDR3 totals 13 residues. The CDR3 DNA reads as TGTGCCAGCAGTAGCGGGAGAATATACGAGCAGTACTTC. Translated: CASSSGRIYEQYF.

This clonotype was observed a few times. V gene TRBV12-3 or TRBV12-4 combines with J gene TRBJ2-1, with TRBD2 matching over 9 bases. There are 17 residues in the CDR3. The V gene end was trimmed by 2 bases and the J gene end by 9 bases; junction bases not matched to a gene: 14. CDR3 nucleotides: TGTGCCAGCAGTTTACAGTTGGCGCTAGCGGGGAGAAGTGAGCAGTTCTTC. It codes for CASSLQLALAGRSEQFF.

CDR3 sequence: CASRTFTENTEAFF. The DNA of the CDR3 is TGTGCCAGCAGGACCTTTACTGAGAACACTGAAGCTTTCTTT. This chain links TRBV12-3 or TRBV12-4 with TRBJ1-1; D gene ambiguous. The CDR3 is 14 residues long. Trimming took off 6 bases at V and 1 base at J, with 12 bases between the two ends.

The chain is built from TRBV18 and TRBJ2-7, with 11 nucleotides matching TRBD2. The CDR3 has 14 residues. V trimming: 3 bases; J trimming: 5 bases; junction bases outside the gene matches: 3. Germline-derived CDR1 and CDR2 are KGHSH and LQKENI. As DNA, the CDR3 is TGTGCCAGCTCACCTGTGACTAGCGGGGACGAGCAGTACTTC. This codes for CASSPVTSGDEQYF.

The CDR3 loop reads CASSLGLLQETQYF. As DNA, the CDR3 is TGTGCCAGCAGTTTAGGACTCCTCCAAGAGACCCAGTACTTC. This chain uses TRBV12-3 or TRBV12-4 with TRBJ2-5; D gene uncertain. The CDR3 extends over 14 amino acids. Trimming left V 1 base short and J 1 base short, with 7 bases between.

In its sample, this clonotype was seen a few times. The chain links TRBV12-3 or TRBV12-4 to TRBJ1-2; D remains ambiguous. The V end was cut by 5 bases, the J end by 4 bases, with 8 bases between. The CDR3 totals 12 residues. CDR3 amino acids: CASSLLLYGYTF. In DNA form, the CDR3 reads TGTGCCAGCAGTCTACTCCTCTATGGCTACACCTTC.

The V call is TRBV7-2, the J call TRBJ2-2; possible D gene TRBD2, 6 bases. Between the trimmed V and J ends, which lost 3 bases and 5 bases, there was a span of 13 bases. CDR1 is SGHTA, CDR2 FQGNSA, per germline. This CDR3 is 15 amino acids long. The CDR3 is CASSFRDWGTGELFF. CDR3 in DNA: TGTGCCAGCAGCTTCCGGGACTGGGGAACCGGGGAGCTGTTTTTT.

This clonotype was found many times. This chain links TRBV5-1 with TRBJ2-3; 7 bases agree with TRBD1. The CDR3 loop spans 14 amino acids. Per germline, CDR1 SGHRS and CDR2 YFSETQ. V lost 2 bases, J lost 1 base, and 1 base stayed unmatched. The CDR3 coding sequence is TGCGCCAGCAGCTTACAGGGGCGCACAGATACGCAGTATTTT. Its protein is CASSLQGRTDTQYF.

The chain is built from TRBV5-1 and TRBJ2-7, with D maybe TRBD2 (7 bases). V shed 3 bases and J shed 3 bases, with 16 bases lying between them. Per germline, CDR1 SGHRS and CDR2 YFSETQ. The CDR3 totals 15 residues. Here the CDR3 DNA reads TGCGCCAGCAGCTATGGGGGGGGCAGAAACTACGAGCAGTACTTC. Translation: CASSYGGGRNYEQYF.

This clonotype was counted a few times. This chain links TRBV9 with TRBJ2-1; 16 bases match TRBD2. The CDR3 length is 15 residues. Losses at the gene ends were 4 bases for V and 8 bases for J; bases not matched to a gene: 3. Germline V lookup: CDR1 SGDLS, CDR2 YYNGEE. CDR3 DNA sequence: TGTGCCAGCAGCCTAGGGACTAGCGGGAGGGATGAGCAGTTCTTC. Translated, it gives CASSLGTSGRDEQFF.

The DNA for the CDR3 is TGTGCCAGCAGTTTGGGCGGGATGAGGTACGAGCAGTACTTC. Its protein product is CASSLGGMRYEQYF. The chain is built from TRBV27 and TRBJ2-7, with a tentative D call TRBD2 (6 bases). The CDR3 is made up of 14 amino acids. Germline lookup yields CDR1 MNHEY and CDR2 SMNVEV (reference sequence). The V end was cut by 3 bases, the J end by 4 bases, with 13 bases between.

This clonotype was observed a few times. The chain joins TRBV20-1 to TRBJ2-7, with D possibly matching TRBD1 (6 bases). CDR1 is DFQATT and CDR2 is SNEGSKA in the germline V gene (reference sequence). Trimming took off 4 bases at V and 3 bases at J, with 16 bases between the two ends. This CDR3 region has 14 residues. The CDR3 nucleotides read TGCAGTGCTAAGGGGGTGGGGCGAGACTACGAGCAGTACTTC. This encodes CSAKGVGRDYEQYF.

Here the CDR3 reads CAVSGRETGELFF. DNA for the CDR3: TGTGCCGTTAGCGGGAGGGAAACCGGGGAGCTGTTTTTT. The chain uses TRBV12-3 or TRBV12-4 and TRBJ2-2; 11 bases align to TRBD2. Germline trimming cut 11 bases from V and 5 bases from J; bases unmatched to any gene: 4. The CDR3 spans 13 residues.

In its sample, this clonotype was seen a few times. The chain has TRBV11-2 and TRBJ2-5; no reliable D call. CDR1 and CDR2 (germline): SGHAT, FQNNGV. The germline V and J ends were trimmed by 5 bases and 5 bases, with 9 bases remaining between them. The CDR3 totals 12 residues. Here the CDR3 DNA reads TGTGCCAGCAGCCCCGCCCGGGAGACCCAGTACTTC. This translates into CASSPARETQYF.

This rearrangement joins TRBV15 to TRBJ2-1; D assignment may be TRBD1 or TRBD2 (5 bases each). Per germline, CDR1 LNHNV and CDR2 YYDKDF (reference sequence). V lost 2 bases to trimming and J lost 4 bases, with 12 bases between them. The CDR3 has 15 amino acids. The CDR3 sequence: CATSRKGDPYNEQFF. In DNA form, the CDR3 reads TGTGCCACCAGCAGAAAAGGGGACCCATACAATGAGCAGTTCTTC.

This clonotype was counted between two and nine times. The rearrangement uses TRBV3-1 and TRBJ2-5; no firm D call. The germline V and J ends were trimmed by 2 bases and 9 bases, with 10 bases remaining between them. The CDR3 loop spans 12 amino acids. In germline, CDR1 is LGHDT, CDR2 YNNKEL (reference sequence). DNA for the CDR3: TGTGCCAGCAGCCAACTCCAGCTGGCCCAGTACTTC. This translates into CASSQLQLAQYF.

This clonotype has only a few counts. The chain is built from TRBV20-1 and TRBJ2-3, with 14 positions matching TRBD2. V was clipped by 3 bases and J by 0 bases; unmatched bases: 8. Germline assignment: CDR1 DFQATT and CDR2 SNEGSKA (reference sequence). The CDR3 consists of 18 residues. The CDR3 nucleotides read TGCAGTGCTAGGCCAGGGACTAGCGGGGGCCGAAGCACAGATACGCAGTATTTT. This sequence encodes CSARPGTSGGRSTDTQYF.

The rearrangement joins TRBV10-3 to TRBJ2-7; 11 bases agree with TRBD2. V dropped 0 bases and J dropped 7; count of bases not matched to a gene: 5. CDR1 ENHRY and CDR2 SYGVKD come from the germline V gene. The CDR3 loop spans 15 amino acids. CDR3 nucleotide sequence: TGTGCCATCAGTGAGTCGATTAGCGGGAGGGATGAGCAGTACTTC. Translation gives CAISESISGRDEQYF.

This clonotype was picked up a small number of times. The chain employs TRBV27 and TRBJ1-1, with a weak D call TRBD1 (5 bases). V lost 6 bases, J lost 6 bases, and 17 bases lay in between. Germline V gene data show CDR1 as MNHEY and CDR2 as SMNVEV (reference sequence). This CDR3 contains 14 residues. The chain's CDR3 is CASRPTGEGSEAFF. The CDR3 DNA reads as TGTGCCAGCAGACCTACAGGAGAAGGGTCTGAAGCTTTCTTT.

V and J are TRBV4-2 and TRBJ1-2, with 7 bases matching TRBD1. V trimming: 0 bases; J trimming: 6 bases; junction bases outside the gene matches: 4. Germline V CDR1 and CDR2: LGHNA, YNFKEQ. This CDR3 contains 14 residues. In nucleotides, the CDR3 is TGTGCCAGCAGCCAAGAATGGCAGGGGGATGGCTACACCTTC. Amino acid sequence: CASSQEWQGDGYTF.

The V call is TRBV10-3, the J call TRBJ1-2, with 7 positions matching TRBD1. V was pared by 0 bases and J by 0 bases, with 7 bases of the junction left unmatched. Per germline, CDR1 ENHRY and CDR2 SYGVKD. This CDR3 comprises 17 residues. The CDR3 nucleotides read TGTGCCATCAGTGAGTCGCAGGGGGAGAAAGCTAACTATGGCTACACCTTC. Protein sequence: CAISESQGEKANYGYTF.

The V call is TRBV5-6, the J call TRBJ2-3; D is unclear. Trimming pared 0 bases from V and 4 bases from J, leaving 6 bases between. This CDR3 has 13 amino acids. Germline V CDR1 and CDR2: SGHDT, YYEEEE. CDR3 in DNA: TGTGCCAGCAGCTTGGAACCCGCAGATACGCAGTATTTT. Amino acid sequence: CASSLEPADTQYF.

This clonotype was seen many times. This sequence joins TRBV7-9 and TRBJ2-1, with D perhaps TRBD2 (6 bases). The CDR3 extends over 16 amino acids. The V end was cut by 2 bases, the J end by 3 bases, with 14 bases between. The germline gives CDR1 SEHNR, CDR2 FQNEAQ (reference sequence). CDR3 protein: CASSLSRGTFYNEQFF. The CDR3 DNA follows: TGTGCCAGCAGCTTATCTCGCGGGACCTTCTACAATGAGCAGTTCTTC.

Regarding this clonotype: The junction departs from the called germline gene at one end, perhaps through a read error. The chain is built from TRBV7-2 and TRBJ2-7, with 8 bases lining up with TRBD2. Germline CDR1 SGHTA, CDR2 FQGNSA. This CDR3 region has 14 residues. The CDR3 here is CASSFGLALYEQYF. CDR3 nucleotides: TGTGCTAGCAGCTTCGGACTAGCCCTCTACGAGCAGTACTTC. Based on the CDR3 plus reference TRBV7-2 and TRBJ2-7, the full variable domain is GAGVSQSPSNKVTEKGKDVELRCDPISGHTALYWYRQSLGQGLEFLIYFQGNSAPDKSGLPSDRFSAERTGGSVSTLTIQRTQQEDSAVYLCASSFGLALYEQYFGPGTRLTVT.

V usage is TRBV20-1 and J usage is TRBJ2-7, with D unclear. Germline V gives CDR1 DFQATT, CDR2 SNEGSKA (reference sequence). The CDR3 is 14 amino acids. V was clipped by 6 bases and J by 0 bases, with 15 bases between them. The CDR3 sequence: CSARLDPSSYEQYF. CDR3 DNA: TGCAGTGCACGTCTAGACCCTAGCTCCTACGAGCAGTACTTC.

This clonotype appeared a few times. The J gene is TRBJ1-2, the V gene TRBV12-3 or TRBV12-4; no clear D. V lost 2 bases and J 0 bases, leaving 16 bases between the germline ends. The CDR3 is made up of 17 amino acids. CDR3 DNA: TGTGCCAGCAGTTTAAGTTCTTGGACGGCAGCTAACTATGGCTACACCTTC. Its protein product is CASSLSSWTAANYGYTF.

The chain employs TRBV5-6 and TRBJ2-7; 9 nucleotides line up with TRBD2. V was pared by 3 bases and J by 1 base, with 14 bases of the junction left unmatched. This CDR3 is built from 18 residues. CDR1 and CDR2 (germline): SGHDT, YYEEEE. The CDR3 DNA sequence: TGTGCCAGCAGCTACAATTTAGCGGGAGTACGCGGGTCCTACGAGCAGTACTTC. Translation gives CASSYNLAGVRGSYEQYF.

The rearrangement uses TRBV5-6 and TRBJ2-7, with D hard to call. CDR1 is SGHDT and CDR2 is YYEEEE in the germline V gene. The ends were cut back, 4 bases at V and 3 bases at J, with 8 bases in the middle. This CDR3 is built from 12 residues. CDR3 in amino acids: CASSANNYEQYF. CDR3 bases: TGTGCCAGCAGCGCGAACAACTACGAGCAGTACTTC.

The chain uses TRBV3-1 and TRBJ1-2, with D maybe TRBD1 (5 bases). Trimming left V 0 bases short and J 11 bases short, with 13 bases between. CDR1 and CDR2 from the germline V gene are LGHDT and YNNKEL (reference sequence). The CDR3 sequence is 13 residues long. The CDR3 loop is CASSQDGAVSYTF. The CDR3 coding sequence is TGTGCCAGCAGCCAAGATGGGGCGGTATCTTACACCTTC.

This clonotype was observed a handful of times. The chain has TRBV10-3 and TRBJ2-3, with TRBD2 matching 8 bases. Per the germline V gene, CDR1 is ENHRY and CDR2 is SYGVKD. The CDR3 covers 13 residues. J lost 5 bases, V lost 7 bases, and 5 bases had no gene match. The CDR3 loop is CAITGGREDTQYF. The CDR3 nucleotides read TGTGCCATCACGGGGGGGCGGGAAGATACGCAGTATTTT.

This clonotype was observed a handful of times. CDR3 DNA: TGTGCCAGCAGCCGGACAGGTGGCTACACCTTC. Protein: CASSRTGGYTF. The V call is TRBV5-6, the J call TRBJ1-2; 7 positions agree with TRBD1. Germline lookup yields CDR1 SGHDT and CDR2 YYEEEE. Losses at the gene ends were 4 bases for V and 7 bases for J; bases not matched to a gene: 1. CDR3 size: 11 residues.